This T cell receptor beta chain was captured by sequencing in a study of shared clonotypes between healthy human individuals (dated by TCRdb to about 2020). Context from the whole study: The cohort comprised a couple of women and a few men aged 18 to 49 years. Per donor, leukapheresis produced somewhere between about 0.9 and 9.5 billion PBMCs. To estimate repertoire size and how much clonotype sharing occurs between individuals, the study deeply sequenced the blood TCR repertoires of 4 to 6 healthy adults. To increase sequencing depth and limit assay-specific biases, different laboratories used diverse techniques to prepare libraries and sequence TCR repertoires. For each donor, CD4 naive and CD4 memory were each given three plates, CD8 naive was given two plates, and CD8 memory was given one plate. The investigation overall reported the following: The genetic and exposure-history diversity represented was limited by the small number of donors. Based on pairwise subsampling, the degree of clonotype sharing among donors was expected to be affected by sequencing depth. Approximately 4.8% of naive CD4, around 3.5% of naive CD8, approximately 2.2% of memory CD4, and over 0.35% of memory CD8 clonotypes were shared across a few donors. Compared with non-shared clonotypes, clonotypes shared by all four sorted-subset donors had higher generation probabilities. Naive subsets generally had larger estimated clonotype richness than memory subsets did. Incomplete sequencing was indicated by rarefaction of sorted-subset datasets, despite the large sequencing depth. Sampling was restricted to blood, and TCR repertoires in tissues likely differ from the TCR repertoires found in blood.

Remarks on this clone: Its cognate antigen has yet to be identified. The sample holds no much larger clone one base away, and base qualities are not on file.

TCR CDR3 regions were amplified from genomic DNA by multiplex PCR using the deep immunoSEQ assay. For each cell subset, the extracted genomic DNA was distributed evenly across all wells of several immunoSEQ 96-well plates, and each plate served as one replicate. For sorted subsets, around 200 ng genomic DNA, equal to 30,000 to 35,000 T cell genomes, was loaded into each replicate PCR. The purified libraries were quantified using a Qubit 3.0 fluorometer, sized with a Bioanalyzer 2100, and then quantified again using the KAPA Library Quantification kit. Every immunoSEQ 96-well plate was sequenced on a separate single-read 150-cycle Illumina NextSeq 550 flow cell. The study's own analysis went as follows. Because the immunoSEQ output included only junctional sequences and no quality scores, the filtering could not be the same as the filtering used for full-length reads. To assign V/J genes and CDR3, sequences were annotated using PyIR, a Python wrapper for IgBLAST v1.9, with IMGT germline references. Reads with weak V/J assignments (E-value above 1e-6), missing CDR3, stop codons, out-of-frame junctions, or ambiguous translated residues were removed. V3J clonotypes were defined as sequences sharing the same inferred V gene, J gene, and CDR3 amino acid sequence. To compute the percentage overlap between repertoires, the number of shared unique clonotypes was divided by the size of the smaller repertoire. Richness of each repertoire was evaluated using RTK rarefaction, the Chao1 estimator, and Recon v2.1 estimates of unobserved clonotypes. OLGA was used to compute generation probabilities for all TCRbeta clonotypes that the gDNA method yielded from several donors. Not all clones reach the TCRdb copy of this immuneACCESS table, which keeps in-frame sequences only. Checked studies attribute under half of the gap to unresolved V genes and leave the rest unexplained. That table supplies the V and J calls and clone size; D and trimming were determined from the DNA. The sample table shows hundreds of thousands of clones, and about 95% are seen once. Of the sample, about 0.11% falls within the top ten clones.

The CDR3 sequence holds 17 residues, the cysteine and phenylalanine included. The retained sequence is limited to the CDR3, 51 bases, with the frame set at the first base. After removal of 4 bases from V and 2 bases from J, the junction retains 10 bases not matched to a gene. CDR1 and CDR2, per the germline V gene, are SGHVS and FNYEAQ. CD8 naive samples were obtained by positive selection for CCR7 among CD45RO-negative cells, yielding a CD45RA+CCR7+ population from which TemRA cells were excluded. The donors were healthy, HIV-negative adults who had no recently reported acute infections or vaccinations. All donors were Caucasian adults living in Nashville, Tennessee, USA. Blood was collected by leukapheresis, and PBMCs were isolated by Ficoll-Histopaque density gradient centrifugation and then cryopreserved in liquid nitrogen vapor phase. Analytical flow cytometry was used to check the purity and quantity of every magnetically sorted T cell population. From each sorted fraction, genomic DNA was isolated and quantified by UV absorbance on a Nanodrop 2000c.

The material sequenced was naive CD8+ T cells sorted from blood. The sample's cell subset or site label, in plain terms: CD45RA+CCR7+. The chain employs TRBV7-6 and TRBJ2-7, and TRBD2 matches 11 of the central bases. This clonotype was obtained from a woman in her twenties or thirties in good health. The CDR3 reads CASSSGLAEHRTYEQYF. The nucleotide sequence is TGTGCCAGCAGCTCGGGACTAGCGGAACATCGGACCTACGAGCAGTACTTC.